This is a list of T cell receptor beta chains from one sample in a study of CD8 T cells in ankylosing spondylitis. TCRdb re-derived calls from the 5' RACE reads in MiXCR, one entry per CDR3 protein. The table shows about 240,000 distinct CDR3 sequences, with around 7.8% occurring only once. Sequencing input: blood, either unsorted or a sorted T cell fraction (not recorded which). The receptors originated from a male donor with ankylosing spondylitis or in good health (not recorded which). Each CDR3 is given with its conserved first and last residue. The D gene is left open where the match is weak. For some rows the clone size is stated as once, few or many, or as a class when expanded; others skip it.

D: TRBD2; J: TRBJ2-1; size: .; V: TRBV13; DNA: TGTGCCAGCAGCTTAGCGGGGGGTTTAGGCTCCTACAATGAGCAGTTCTTC; CDR3: CASSLAGGLGSYNEQFF
D: TRBD2; J: TRBJ2-7; size: many; V: TRBV7-9; DNA: TGTGCCAGCAGCTCTCTAGCGGGGGCTACCTACGAGCAGTACTTC; CDR3: CASSSLAGATYEQYF
D: TRBD2; J: TRBJ2-3; size: .; V: TRBV5-1; DNA: TGCGCCAGCAGCTTGTTGACTAGCGGCACAGATACGCAGTATTTT; CDR3: CASSLLTSGTDTQYF
D: TRBD1; J: TRBJ1-2; size: many; V: TRBV20-1; DNA: TGCAGTGCATCCGGGACAGGGGGCGCAGATTACTATGGCTACACCTTC; CDR3: CSASGTGGADYYGYTF
D: TRBD2; J: TRBJ2-3; size: many; V: TRBV11-2; DNA: TGTGCCAGCAGCTTAGTAGAACTAGCGGGAGCCATTGACACAGATACGCAGTATTTT; CDR3: CASSLVELAGAIDTDTQYF
D: .; J: TRBJ1-5; size: many; V: TRBV7-9; DNA: TGTGCCAGCAGCTCCGAGGGTCTGAGCAATCAGCCCCAGCATTTT; CDR3: CASSSEGLSNQPQHF
D: .; J: TRBJ2-7; size: many; V: TRBV7-2; DNA: TGTGCCAGCAGCTCCTACCTCTACGAGCAGTACTTC; CDR3: CASSSYLYEQYF
D: .; J: TRBJ2-1; size: few; V: TRBV20-1; DNA: TGCAGTGCTAGCTCTGCGTACCCTCCGGCGGGGAGCTCCTACAATGAGCAGTTCTTC; CDR3: CSASSAYPPAGSSYNEQFF
D: .; J: TRBJ1-2; size: .; V: TRBV30; DNA: TGTGCCTGGAGTGCGGCCTATGGCTACACCTTC; CDR3: CAWSAAYGYTF
D: TRBD1; J: TRBJ2-7; size: many; V: TRBV5-1; DNA: TGCGCCAGCAGCCGCCAGGGACAGGGGTCATCCTACGAGCAGTACTTC; CDR3: CASSRQGQGSSYEQYF
D: .; J: TRBJ1-1; size: .; V: TRBV20-1; DNA: TGCAGTGCTAGTTTCCATGTGGGAGGGCCTACTGAAGCTTTCTTT; CDR3: CSASFHVGGPTEAFF
D: .; J: TRBJ1-2; size: many; V: TRBV6-5; DNA: TGTGCCAGCACTGACAGGAGTATTGATGGCTACACCTTC; CDR3: CASTDRSIDGYTF
D: TRBD2; J: TRBJ2-5; size: many; V: TRBV29-1; DNA: TGCAGCGTTGCCGGACTAGCAGAGACCCAGTACTTC; CDR3: CSVAGLAETQYF
D: .; J: TRBJ1-4; size: .; V: TRBV20-1; DNA: TGCAGTGCTAGTCACCGGTCCCTACCGAATGAAAAACTGTTTTTT; CDR3: CSASHRSLPNEKLFF
D: .; J: TRBJ2-5; size: many; V: TRBV25-1; DNA: TGTGCCAGCAGTGAGGCGACGACCCAGTACTTC; CDR3: CASSEATTQYF
D: TRBD1; J: TRBJ2-5; size: .; V: TRBV10-3; DNA: TGTGCCATCAGCGGACAGGAAAAAGAGACCCAGTACTTC; CDR3: CAISGQEKETQYF
D: .; J: TRBJ1-1; size: few; V: TRBV27; DNA: TGTGCCAGCGAACCGTACGGGGTGGGGAACACTGAAGCTTTCTTT; CDR3: CASEPYGVGNTEAFF
D: .; J: TRBJ1-1; size: many; V: TRBV9; DNA: TGTGCCAGCAGCGCGTTTCCCAGGGATCGGGGGAACACTGAAGCTTTCTTT; CDR3: CASSAFPRDRGNTEAFF
D: .; J: TRBJ2-3; size: .; V: TRBV19; DNA: TGTGCCAGTAGTACGACAGCCTACACAGATACGCAGTATTTT; CDR3: CASSTTAYTDTQYF
D: TRBD1; J: TRBJ1-2; size: few; V: TRBV2; DNA: TGTGCCAGCAGGGGGGACAGCTATGGCTACACCTTC; CDR3: CASRGDSYGYTF
D: TRBD1; J: TRBJ2-7; size: many; V: TRBV12-3/TRBV12-4; DNA: TGTGCCAGCAGCCCGACAGGGGGCGCTTCCTACGAGCAGTACTTC; CDR3: CASSPTGGASYEQYF
D: .; J: TRBJ2-2; size: .; V: TRBV7-3; DNA: TGTGCCAGCAGCTTACGCGGTGGCGGCCTGAACACCGGGGAGCTGTTTTTT; CDR3: CASSLRGGGLNTGELFF
D: .; J: TRBJ1-2; size: many; V: TRBV7-2; DNA: TGTGCCAGCAGCTTAGCGCATCAGTGGAGCTATGGCTACACCTTC; CDR3: CASSLAHQWSYGYTF
D: .; J: TRBJ2-4; size: many; V: TRBV4-1; DNA: TGCGCCAGCAGCCGAACAGGGATTTCAATCGAAAACATTCAGTACTTC; CDR3: CASSRTGISIENIQYF
D: .; J: TRBJ2-1; size: many; V: TRBV6-1; DNA: TGTGCCAGCAGTGAGGAAGGAGCGGGCGGCCGGTTCTTC; CDR3: CASSEEGAGGRFF
D: TRBD2; J: TRBJ2-7; size: many; V: TRBV20-1; DNA: TGCAGTGCTATTGGGACTAGAGGTTACGAGCAGTACTTC; CDR3: CSAIGTRGYEQYF
D: .; J: TRBJ2-2; size: .; V: TRBV5-1; DNA: TGCGCCAGCAGAATAGGGGTATCGGACACCGGGGAGCTGTTTTTT; CDR3: CASRIGVSDTGELFF
D: .; J: TRBJ1-2; size: many; V: TRBV5-1; DNA: TGCGCCAGCAGCTTCCAGGGACATGGCTACACCTTC; CDR3: CASSFQGHGYTF
D: .; J: TRBJ2-7; size: many; V: TRBV29-1; DNA: TGCAGCGGGATGACTGACAGCGTTTCCTACGAGCAGTACTTC; CDR3: CSGMTDSVSYEQYF
D: .; J: TRBJ1-5; size: many; V: TRBV7-8; DNA: TGTGCCAGCAGCCCCCTGTGGAGGCAGCCCCAGCATTTT; CDR3: CASSPLWRQPQHF
D: .; J: TRBJ2-3; size: many; V: TRBV20-1; DNA: TGCAGTGCTAGGAGAACAGATACGCAGTATTTT; CDR3: CSARRTDTQYF
D: .; J: TRBJ1-2; size: .; V: TRBV30; DNA: TGTGCCTGGGGGAAGGGGTTCAACTATGGCTACACCTTC; CDR3: CAWGKGFNYGYTF
D: TRBD1; J: TRBJ2-2; size: .; V: TRBV6-1; DNA: TGTGCCAGCAGGCCAAGACAGGGGGCCGGGGAGCTGTTTTTT; CDR3: CASRPRQGAGELFF
D: .; J: TRBJ2-7; size: many; V: TRBV29-1; DNA: TGCAGCGTTGAGGACAGCCACTCCTACGAGCAGTACTTC; CDR3: CSVEDSHSYEQYF
D: .; J: TRBJ1-6; size: many; V: TRBV6-5; DNA: TGTGCCAGCAGTTCGCAAAATTCACCCCTCCACTTT; CDR3: CASSSQNSPLHF
D: .; J: TRBJ1-3; size: many; V: TRBV7-2; DNA: TGTGCCAGCAGCACGGATAGCTCTGGAAACACCATATATTTT; CDR3: CASSTDSSGNTIYF
D: TRBD1; J: TRBJ1-4; size: few; V: TRBV29-1; DNA: TGCAGCGGGAAGACAGGGGGTAATGAAAAACTGTTTTTT; CDR3: CSGKTGGNEKLFF
D: .; J: TRBJ2-5; size: many; V: TRBV7-9; DNA: TGTGCCAGCAGCTTAGCGGCAGCCCAAGAGACCCAGTACTTC; CDR3: CASSLAAAQETQYF
D: .; J: TRBJ1-5; size: many; V: TRBV6-6; DNA: TGTGCCAGCAGCAATACTCCATATCAGCCCCAGCATTTT; CDR3: CASSNTPYQPQHF
D: TRBD1; J: TRBJ2-3; size: .; V: TRBV4-3; DNA: TGCGCCAGCAGCCCTGGGACAGGGTCCGATACGCAGTATTTT; CDR3: CASSPGTGSDTQYF
D: .; J: TRBJ2-7; size: once; V: TRBV5-1; DNA: TGCGCCAGCAGCCTCGGACAGCCTAAGGGCGAGCAGTACTTC; CDR3: CASSLGQPKGEQYF
D: .; J: TRBJ1-5; size: many; V: TRBV3-1; DNA: TGTGCCAGCAGCCAAGGAATGGGTAGCCGCAATCAGCCCCAGCATTTT; CDR3: CASSQGMGSRNQPQHF
D: .; J: TRBJ2-1; size: many; V: TRBV14; DNA: TGTGCCAGCAGCCAGGGCGCAACGCCAAATGAGCAGTTCTTC; CDR3: CASSQGATPNEQFF
D: .; J: TRBJ1-4; size: .; V: TRBV20-1; DNA: TGCAGTGCTAGAGATCTCGGGGTAGGCGAGAAACTGTTTTTT; CDR3: CSARDLGVGEKLFF
D: TRBD2; J: TRBJ2-1; size: few; V: TRBV20-1; DNA: TGCAGTGCTAGGGCCGGGTTGGCGGGGACTAACAATGAGCAGTTCTTC; CDR3: CSARAGLAGTNNEQFF
D: .; J: TRBJ2-3; size: many; V: TRBV5-1; DNA: TGCGCCAGCCGGCATATAGTCACTGGGGTAGATACGCAGTATTTT; CDR3: CASRHIVTGVDTQYF